The 8 T cell receptor beta chains listed next were all sequenced from one sample in a study of vaccination and CD4 T cells after COVID-19. Treatment here: roughly 11-day PBMC culture with coronavirus spike peptide pools or control peptides (ViraFEST assay). Harvesting of the unexposed donor's CD4+ T cells predated the COVID-19 pandemic (2011-2018). With the Oncomine TCR Beta short-read assay, DNA from cultured CD4+ T cells was sequenced. TCRdb re-called the PCR reads with MiXCR, one entry per CDR3 protein. The sample includes 6,000 to 7,500 distinct CDR3 sequences, less than 40% of them seen just once. These receptors are not linked to any known antigen. Sequenced input: CD4+ T cells from blood, cultured in vitro. The receptor source for this set is a human donor in good health.

This chain joins TRBV20-1 and TRBJ2-7; TRBD2 agrees at 11 bases. The CDR3 runs to 15 residues. The V gene end was trimmed by 3 bases and the J gene end by 7 bases; junction bases not matched to a gene: 11. Germline V gene sequence: CDR1 DFQATT, CDR2 SNEGSKA (reference sequence). Here the CDR3 DNA reads TGCAGTGCTAGGGCAATAGCGGGAGGGCCGGGAGAGCAGTACTTC. Translating gives CSARAIAGGPGEQYF.

Worth noting for this clonotype: Compared with germline, one end of the junction differs, possibly owing to a read error. The J gene is TRBJ1-1, the V gene TRBV19; D unresolved. This CDR3 has 13 residues. Germline lookup yields CDR1 LNHDA and CDR2 SQIVND (reference sequence). This chain's CDR3 is CASSIPYNIEAFF. The DNA of the CDR3 is TGTGCCAGTAGTATCCCATACAACATTGAAGCTTTCTTT.

J is TRBJ2-2 and V is TRBV5-1, with TRBD1 matching over 10 bases. The CDR3 has 16 residues. The J segment lost 4 bases and the V segment lost 2 bases, leaving 5 bases of the junction unmatched. Germline-derived CDR1 and CDR2 are SGHRS and YFSETQ. The CDR3 sequence: CASSFRQGAGTGELFF. The CDR3 coding sequence is TGCGCCAGCAGCTTTCGACAGGGGGCTGGCACCGGGGAGCTGTTTTTT.

The chain couples TRBV20-1 to TRBJ2-3; the D gene is possibly TRBD1 (6 bases). V was trimmed by 6 bases and J by 3 bases, leaving 16 bases between them. Germline V gene lookup returns CDR1 DFQATT and CDR2 SNEGSKA (reference sequence). The CDR3 is 14 residues long. The CDR3 sequence is CSAALGGATDTQYF. CDR3 bases: TGCAGTGCCGCGCTAGGGGGAGCAACAGATACGCAGTATTTT.

This clonotype was counted between two and nine times. The chain links TRBV7-9 to TRBJ1-5; possibly TRBD1 for D (5 bases). The CDR3 length is 15 residues. V dropped 3 bases and J dropped 5 bases, with 14 bases sitting between them. Germline V CDR1 and CDR2: SEHNR, FQNEAQ (reference sequence). In DNA form, the CDR3 reads TGTGCCAGCAGCTTGTCTTCTCGAGGGGATCAGCCCCAGCATTTT. Its protein is CASSLSSRGDQPQHF.

The CDR3 nucleotides are TGTGCCACCTCGAAACATATTAGCACAGATACGCAGTATTTT. Its protein product is CATSKHISTDTQYF. J is TRBJ2-3 and V is TRBV19; D is uncertain. V was trimmed by 10 bases and J by 0 bases, leaving 14 bases between them. This CDR3 is 14 amino acids long. CDR1 is LNHDA, CDR2 SQIVND, per germline (reference sequence).

The rearrangement joins TRBV5-6 to TRBJ1-1; 9 bases agree with TRBD1. Germline CDR1 SGHDT, CDR2 YYEEEE. The ends lost 0 bases at V and 6 bases at J; junction bases unmatched: 12. The CDR3 covers 17 residues. CDR3 coding DNA: TGTGCCAGCAGCTTGGCAAGAGGGACAGGGAGGTTCCCTGAAGCTTTCTTT. Amino acid sequence: CASSLARGTGRFPEAFF.

This chain joins TRBV6-2 or TRBV6-3 and TRBJ2-7, with D possibly being TRBD2 (6 bases). Germline V gene lookup returns CDR1 MNHEY and CDR2 SVGEGT. The CDR3 consists of 11 residues. Trimming shortened V by 7 bases and J by 5 bases, and 9 bases separated the two germline ends. The CDR3 is CASKRANEQYF. The CDR3, as DNA: TGTGCCAGCAAGCGGGCCAACGAGCAGTACTTC.